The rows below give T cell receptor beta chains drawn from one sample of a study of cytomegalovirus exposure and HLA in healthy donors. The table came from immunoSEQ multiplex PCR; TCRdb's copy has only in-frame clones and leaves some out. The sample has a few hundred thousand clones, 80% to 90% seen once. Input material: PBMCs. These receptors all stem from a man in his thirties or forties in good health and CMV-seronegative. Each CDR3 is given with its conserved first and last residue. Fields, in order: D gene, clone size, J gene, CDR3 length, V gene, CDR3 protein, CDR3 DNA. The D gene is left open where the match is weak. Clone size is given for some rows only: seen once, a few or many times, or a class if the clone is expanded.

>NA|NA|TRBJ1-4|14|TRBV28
CASTPQGTNEKLFF
TGTGCCAGCACCCCACAGGGAACTAATGAAAAACTGTTTTTT
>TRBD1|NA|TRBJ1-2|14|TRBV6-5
CASTRTGGNYGYTF
TGTGCCAGCACCCGGACAGGGGGGAACTATGGCTACACCTTC
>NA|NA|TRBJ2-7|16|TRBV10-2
CASSESVENLNYEQYF
TGCGCCAGCAGTGAATCGGTCGAGAATCTAAACTACGAGCAGTACTTC
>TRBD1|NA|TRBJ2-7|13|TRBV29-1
CSVERQGSYEQYF
TGCAGCGTTGAAAGACAGGGTTCCTACGAGCAGTACTTC
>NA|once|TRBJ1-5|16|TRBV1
CTSSQRPGHLIQPQHF
TGCACCAGCAGCCAGCGCCCGGGACATCTAATTCAGCCCCAGCATTTT
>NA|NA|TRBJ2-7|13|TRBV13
CASSLLDSYEQYF
TGTGCCAGCAGCTTGCTAGACTCCTACGAGCAGTACTTC
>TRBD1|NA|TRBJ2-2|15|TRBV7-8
CASSPGSGGTGELFF
TGTGCCAGCAGCCCCGGGTCAGGGGGCACCGGGGAGCTGTTTTTT
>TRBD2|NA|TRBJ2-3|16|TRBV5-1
CASSLGLAGAADTQYF
TGCGCCAGCAGCTTGGGGCTAGCGGGGGCCGCAGATACGCAGTATTTT
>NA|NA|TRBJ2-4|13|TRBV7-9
CASSPKQADIQYF
TGTGCCAGCAGCCCGAAACAGGCGGACATTCAGTACTTC
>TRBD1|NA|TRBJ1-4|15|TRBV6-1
CASRDPGQANEKLFF
TGTGCCAGCAGAGACCCGGGACAGGCTAATGAAAAACTGTTTTTT
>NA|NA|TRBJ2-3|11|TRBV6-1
CASTMADTQYF
TGTGCCAGCACTATGGCAGATACGCAGTATTTT
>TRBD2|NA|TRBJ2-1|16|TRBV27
CASSLSAGGWYNEQFF
TGTGCCAGCAGTTTATCCGCGGGGGGGTGGTACAATGAGCAGTTCTTC
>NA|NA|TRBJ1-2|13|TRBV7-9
CASRQESNYGYTF
TGTGCCAGCAGACAGGAGTCTAACTATGGCTACACCTTC
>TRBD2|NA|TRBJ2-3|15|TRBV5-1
CASSSTSALTNTQYF
TGCGCCAGCAGCTCCACTAGCGCCCTCACGAATACGCAGTATTTT
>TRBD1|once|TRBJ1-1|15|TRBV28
CASSTHRGVNTEAFF
TGTGCCAGCAGCACCCACAGGGGGGTGAACACTGAAGCTTTCTTT
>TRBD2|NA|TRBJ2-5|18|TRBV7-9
CASSPPLSSGGAWETQYF
TGTGCCAGCAGCCCCCCCCTTAGCAGCGGGGGGGCGTGGGAGACCCAGTACTTC
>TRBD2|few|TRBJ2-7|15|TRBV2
CASTSITGGGSEQYF
TGTGCCAGCACCTCGATTACTGGGGGGGGGAGCGAGCAGTACTTC
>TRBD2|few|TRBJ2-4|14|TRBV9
CASGSGGVPDIQYF
TGTGCCAGCGGTAGCGGGGGGGTGCCTGACATTCAGTACTTC
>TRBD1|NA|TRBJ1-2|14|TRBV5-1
CASSSTGREYGYTF
TGCGCCAGCAGTTCGACAGGGCGAGAGTATGGCTACACCTTC
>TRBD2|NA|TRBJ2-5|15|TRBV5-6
CASSLTSGAQETQYF
TGTGCCAGCAGCTTAACTAGCGGGGCCCAAGAGACCCAGTACTTC
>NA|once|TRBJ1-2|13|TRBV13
CASSLGAMGGYTF
TGTGCCAGCAGCCTAGGAGCAATGGGCGGCTACACCTTC
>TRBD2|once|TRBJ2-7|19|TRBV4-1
CASSQDSRAFQRGVHEQYF
TGCGCCAGCAGCCAAGATAGCCGTGCCTTCCAGCGGGGGGTCCACGAGCAGTACTTC
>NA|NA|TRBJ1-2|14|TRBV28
CASRTQFLGYGYTF
TGTGCCAGCAGGACTCAATTTCTCGGCTATGGCTACACCTTC
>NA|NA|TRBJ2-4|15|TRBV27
CASSWSQGGANIQYF
TGTGCCAGCAGTTGGAGCCAAGGTGGGGCAAACATTCAGTACTTC
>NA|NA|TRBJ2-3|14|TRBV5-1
CASSLAGSTDTQYF
TGCGCCAGCAGCTTGGCCGGGAGCACAGATACGCAGTATTTT